A single sample gave rise to the 26 T cell receptor beta chains below, sequenced in a study of blood T cells in healthy people across ages. With a J-beta primer mix and a sample-barcoded 5' primer, a second PCR ran about 6 to 11 cycles. TCRdb passed the 5' RACE reads through MiXCR, listing each CDR3 protein once. The repertoire holds roughly 700,000 distinct CDR3 sequences, about half seen once, with approximately 32% in the top ten. Sequenced material: blood. The receptors were sampled from a woman aged 55-69 years in good health.

This clonotype was counted a few times. The chain is built from TRBV12-3 or TRBV12-4 and TRBJ1-2; TRBD1 agrees at 7 bases. This CDR3 has 12 amino acids. V was pared by 4 bases and J by 7 bases, with 3 bases of the junction left unmatched. CDR3 residues: CASSSQGLGYTF. The CDR3 DNA reads TGTGCCAGCAGTTCACAGGGGCTTGGCTACACCTTC.

This clonotype appeared many times. The V and J genes are TRBV5-1 and TRBJ1-1; D gene uncertain. The V and J ends lost 4 bases and 3 bases respectively, with 7 bases between them. Germline-derived CDR1 and CDR2 are SGHRS and YFSETQ. The CDR3 is 12 amino acids. In DNA form, the CDR3 reads TGCGCCAGCAGCCGTTACGACACTGAAGCTTTCTTT. Amino acid sequence: CASSRYDTEAFF. Full variable domain (remainder filled in from reference TRBV5-1 and TRBJ1-1): KAGVTQTPRYLIKTRGQQVTLSCSPISGHRSVSWYQQTPGQGLQFLFEYFSETQRNKGNFPGRFSGRQFSNSRSEMNVSTLELGDSALYLCASSRYDTEAFFGQGTRLTVV.

This clonotype has more than one count but fewer than ten. V and J are TRBV20-1 and TRBJ2-4, with 15 bases lining up with TRBD2. Germline lookup yields CDR1 DFQATT and CDR2 SNEGSKA (reference sequence). The CDR3 totals 15 residues. J was trimmed by 13 bases and V by 5 bases; bases with no gene match: 12. The CDR3 bases are TGCAGTGCTCTCCCTCGGACTAGCGGGAGGGCCGCGCAGTACTTC. This encodes CSALPRTSGRAAQYF.

The chain couples TRBV4-2 to TRBJ2-3, with D possibly TRBD2 on 6 matching bases. CDR3 length: 17 amino acids. V gave up 0 bases and J gave up 2 bases, with 15 bases separating them. Germline lookup yields CDR1 LGHNA and CDR2 YNFKEQ. CDR3 in amino acids: CASSQDLGRRYTDTQYF. The CDR3 DNA reads TGTGCCAGCAGCCAAGATCTTGGGAGGCGATACACAGATACGCAGTATTTT.

The genes are TRBV6-2 or TRBV6-3 and TRBJ1-5; D is unresolved. This CDR3 has 14 residues. Germline-derived CDR1 and CDR2 are MNHEY and SVGEGT. The ends were cut back, 2 bases at V and 9 bases at J, with 14 bases in the middle. CDR3 sequence: CASSYEPDRRPQHF. CDR3 in DNA: TGTGCCAGCAGTTACGAGCCGGACCGTAGGCCCCAGCATTTT.

V gene TRBV5-1 combines with J gene TRBJ2-3, with D perhaps matching TRBD1 (6 bases). Germline CDR1 reads SGHRS; CDR2 reads YFSETQ. V was cut by 7 bases and J by 3 bases, with 18 bases left in between. The CDR3 sequence is 15 residues long. CDR3 residues: CASGSTGHLTDTQYF. DNA for the CDR3: TGCGCCAGCGGCTCAACGGGACACCTAACAGATACGCAGTATTTT.

The V call is TRBV12-3 or TRBV12-4, the J call TRBJ2-5; possible D gene TRBD1, 6 bases. The CDR3 has 13 residues. With 5 bases removed from V and 11 bases from J, the gap between germline ends came to 18 bases. CDR3 sequence (DNA): TGTGCCAGCAGTGCCGGACAGTACAATGAGCAGTACTTC. As protein: CASSAGQYNEQYF.

This clonotype turned up a few times. CDR3 bases: TGTGCCAGCAACGTCATCGGGACAGGGGGAACAGATACGCAGTATTTT. This codes for CASNVIGTGGTDTQYF. This chain connects TRBV27 to TRBJ2-3; TRBD1 matches 11 bases. CDR3 length: 16 residues. Germline V gives CDR1 MNHEY, CDR2 SMNVEV (reference sequence). Trimming took 7 bases from V and 3 from J; bases not matched to a gene: 9.

This sequence joins TRBV10-3 and TRBJ2-6, with 7 bases matching TRBD1. The CDR3 covers 19 residues. Germline V CDR1 and CDR2: ENHRY, SYGVKD. V lost 0 bases to trimming and J lost 4 bases; unmatched junction nucleotides: 12. The chain's CDR3 is CAISESGTAIPFGANVLTF. The CDR3 nucleotides are TGTGCCATCAGTGAGTCTGGGACAGCTATCCCGTTCGGGGCCAACGTCCTGACTTTC.

The sample holds a few counts of this clonotype. The V and J genes are TRBV4-3 and TRBJ2-3, with 11 bases fitting TRBD2. CDR1 LGHNA and CDR2 YSLEER come from the germline V gene. V was clipped by 1 base and J by 2 bases; unmatched bases: 8. The CDR3 length is 18 residues. The CDR3 sequence: CASSQVAVAGGNTDTQYF. DNA of the CDR3: TGCGCCAGCAGCCAAGTAGCGGTAGCGGGAGGGAACACAGATACGCAGTATTTT.

The chain carries TRBV28 and TRBJ2-7, with TRBD2 matching 8 bases. The CDR3 totals 16 residues. The V gene end was trimmed by 4 bases and the J gene end by 4 bases; junction bases not matched to a gene: 12. Germline values: CDR1 MDHEN, CDR2 SYDVKM. Written as DNA, the CDR3 is TGTGCCAGCAGTTCGCCCGGCCGACTAGCGCCTTACGAGCAGTACTTC. It translates to CASSSPGRLAPYEQYF.

The genes are TRBV20-1 and TRBJ2-5; D is possibly TRBD1 (5 bases). The V and J ends lost 8 bases and 5 bases respectively, with 18 bases between them. The CDR3 has 13 residues. Germline CDR1 DFQATT, CDR2 SNEGSKA (reference sequence). CDR3 coding DNA: TGCAGTCCTACGGACAAGTCGGGTGAGACCCAGTACTTC. Translated: CSPTDKSGETQYF.

This clonotype appeared a few times. The rearrangement links TRBV29-1 to TRBJ2-7; 9 bases fit TRBD2. The CDR3 has 12 amino acids. Germline V lookup: CDR1 SQVTM, CDR2 ANQGSEA. CDR3 in amino acids: CSVSGGSYEQYF. The CDR3 DNA reads TGCAGTGTTAGCGGGGGTTCCTACGAGCAGTACTTC.

The rearrangement joins TRBV7-9 to TRBJ1-1; D is possibly TRBD1 (5 bases). The germline V gene has CDR1 SEHNR and CDR2 FQNEAQ (reference sequence). Trimming removed 0 bases from V and 5 bases from J, with 19 bases in between. This CDR3 is 17 amino acids long. The CDR3 spells CASSLARGRKGTTEAFF. The CDR3, as DNA: TGTGCCAGCAGCTTAGCGCGGGGGAGGAAGGGAACTACTGAAGCTTTCTTT.

The gene calls are TRBV15 and TRBJ2-7; D remains ambiguous. V was shortened by 0 bases and J by 4 bases, with 7 bases between the two germline ends. The CDR3 has 13 amino acids. Germline V gives CDR1 LNHNV, CDR2 YYDKDF (reference sequence). The CDR3 reads CATSRDFGYEQYF. DNA of the CDR3: TGTGCCACCAGCAGAGATTTTGGATACGAGCAGTACTTC. The full variable domain, rest sourced from reference TRBV15 and TRBJ2-7, is DAMVIQNPRYQVTQFGKPVTLSCSQTLNHNVMYWYQQKSSQAPKLLFHYYDKDFNNEADTPDNFQSRRPNTSFCFLDIRSPGLGDTAMYLCATSRDFGYEQYFGPGTRLTVT.

The V call is TRBV28, the J call TRBJ1-2; D is perhaps TRBD1 (5 bases). The germline V gene has CDR1 MDHEN and CDR2 SYDVKM. The CDR3 runs to 13 residues. Trimming stripped 7 bases from V and 4 bases from J, with 13 bases between. The CDR3 sequence: CASTAGGFYGYTF. The CDR3 coding sequence is TGTGCCAGCACCGCTGGGGGATTCTATGGCTACACCTTC.

This chain links TRBV9 with TRBJ2-1; 7 bases map to TRBD2. The CDR3 covers 16 residues. Germline values: CDR1 SGDLS, CDR2 YYNGEE. The J segment lost 7 bases and the V segment lost 3 bases, leaving 13 bases of the junction unmatched. CDR3 sequence (DNA): TGTGCCAGCAGCGCCCAGACTAGCCGGAGGAGAAATGAGCAGTTCTTC. It translates to CASSAQTSRRRNEQFF.

Points on this clonotype: At one end, the junction sequence differs from germline, possibly due to a read error. This chain uses TRBV20-1 with TRBJ1-2, with D perhaps TRBD1 (5 bases). This CDR3 contains 14 residues. Germline V gives CDR1 DFQATT, CDR2 SNEGSKA (reference sequence). CDR3 protein: CSASPYRSNYGHTF. The CDR3 coding sequence is TGCAGTGCTAGTCCCTACAGGTCTAACTATGGCCACACCTTC.

In its sample, this clonotype was seen a few times. V gene TRBV29-1 combines with J gene TRBJ1-4, with unresolved D. The length of the CDR3 is 11 residues. CDR1 SQVTM and CDR2 ANQGSEA come from the germline V gene. Trimming took off 6 bases at V and 13 bases at J, with 15 bases between the two ends. This chain's CDR3 is CSVHTGRRLFF. CDR3 sequence (DNA): TGCAGCGTCCACACGGGGAGGAGACTGTTTTTT.

The chain joins TRBV20-1 to TRBJ2-7; no firm D call. Germline V gene data show CDR1 as DFQATT and CDR2 as SNEGSKA (reference sequence). Trimming removed 4 bases at V and 2 bases at J, with 18 bases between. The CDR3 has 15 residues. This CDR3 is CSATQGGAAAYEQYF. In DNA, the CDR3 is TGCAGTGCTACCCAAGGCGGCGCTGCAGCCTACGAGCAGTACTTC.

The V call is TRBV20-1, the J call TRBJ1-4; D perhaps matches TRBD1 (5 bases). The germline V gene encodes CDR1 DFQATT and CDR2 SNEGSKA (reference sequence). This CDR3 is built from 15 residues. Trimming removed 5 bases from V and 8 bases from J, with 21 bases in between. The CDR3 is CSASIPGNRREKLFF. The DNA of the CDR3 is TGCAGTGCTTCCATCCCAGGGAACAGGCGGGAAAAACTGTTTTTT.

The rearrangement joins TRBV24-1 to TRBJ1-2; D call uncertain. The CDR3 length is 12 residues. V was trimmed by 0 bases and J by 5 bases, leaving 3 bases between them. CDR1 is KGHDR and CDR2 is SFDVKD in the germline V gene. Written as DNA, the CDR3 is TGTGCCACCAGTGATTTGGGATATGGCTACACCTTC. It is translated as CATSDLGYGYTF.

This clonotype was observed at least ten times. This chain connects TRBV3-1 to TRBJ1-1, with D hard to call. With 5 bases removed from V and 1 base from J, the gap between germline ends came to 8 bases. Germline-derived CDR1 and CDR2 are LGHDT and YNNKEL (reference sequence). The CDR3 loop spans 13 amino acids. The chain's CDR3 is CASSSGKNTEAFF. In nucleotides, the CDR3 is TGTGCCAGCAGCAGTGGGAAGAACACTGAAGCTTTCTTT. Drawing the rest from reference TRBV3-1 and TRBJ1-1, the complete variable domain is DTAVSQTPKYLVTQMGNDKSIKCEQNLGHDTMYWYKQDSKKFLKIMFSYNNKELIINETVPNRFSPKSPDKAHLNLHINSLELGDSAVYFCASSSGKNTEAFFGQGTRLTVV.

The V call is TRBV6-5, the J call TRBJ1-2, with TRBD1 as a possible D gene (5 bases). V was pared by 6 bases and J by 4 bases, with 15 bases between. The CDR3 length is 14 residues. Germline V gene sequence: CDR1 MNHEY, CDR2 SVGAGI. CDR3 coding DNA: TGTGCCAGCAGACAAATGACAGCGCTCTATGGCTACACCTTC. Translated, it gives CASRQMTALYGYTF.

This clonotype was detected once. The CDR3 DNA is TGTGCCAGCAGCTCGGATAGGGCTGGAAACACCATATATTTT. Protein sequence: CASSSDRAGNTIYF. The V gene is TRBV7-9, the J gene TRBJ1-3, with D unclear. The CDR3 runs 14 residues. The germline V gene has CDR1 SEHNR and CDR2 FQNEAQ (reference sequence). V lost 4 bases and J lost 2, with 9 bases in between.

The V and J genes are TRBV4-2 and TRBJ2-3, with a tentative D call TRBD1 (6 bases). The germline V gene encodes CDR1 LGHNA and CDR2 YNFKEQ. V lost 1 base and J 3 bases, leaving 8 bases between the germline ends. There are 14 residues in the CDR3. DNA for the CDR3: TGTGCCAGCAGCCAAGGGACAGTGACAGATACGCAGTATTTT. As protein: CASSQGTVTDTQYF.